These 25 T cell receptor beta chains originate from one sample sequenced in a study of CD8 T cells in Susac syndrome. Random hexamers served to reverse transcribe roughly 0.5 to 1 ug RNA. TCRdb re-analysed the immunoSEQ multiplex PCR reads in MiXCR, keeping a single row per CDR3 protein. The repertoire holds fewer than 150,000 distinct CDR3 sequences, with around 96% as singletons. Sequences were obtained from CD4+ T cells from PBMCs. The receptors shown here come from a human donor in good health.

The V and J genes are TRBV20-1 and TRBJ2-7; a weak D match, TRBD2 (6 bases). From germline, CDR1 is DFQATT and CDR2 SNEGSKA (reference sequence). The CDR3 sequence is 13 residues long. Trimming removed 6 bases at V and 5 bases at J, with 17 bases between. CDR3 DNA sequence: TGCAGTGCCCGACCCGGGAGTAGCCACGAGCAGTACTTC. Protein: CSARPGSSHEQYF.

The chain is built from TRBV5-1 and TRBJ2-2; no clear D. The CDR3 extends over 15 amino acids. The V and J ends lost 0 bases and 2 bases respectively, with 8 bases between them. The germline CDR1 and CDR2 sequences are SGHRS and YFSETQ. CDR3 loop: CASSLEVINTGELFF. The CDR3 region has the DNA TGCGCCAGCAGCTTGGAGGTGATTAACACCGGGGAGCTGTTTTTT.

J is TRBJ2-5 and V is TRBV7-2; 14 positions agree with TRBD2. J lost 5 bases, V lost 5 bases, and 10 bases had no gene match. The CDR3 totals 17 residues. CDR1 SGHTA and CDR2 FQGNSA come from the germline V gene. For the CDR3, the DNA is TGTGCCAGCAGCCCCCCGGGACTAGCGGGGGCCCCGGAGACCCAGTACTTC. This gives the protein CASSPPGLAGAPETQYF.

The chain has TRBV28 and TRBJ2-1; D gene unclear. The germline gives CDR1 MDHEN, CDR2 SYDVKM. The CDR3 totals 11 residues. V shed 3 bases and J shed 12 bases, with 9 bases lying between them. The CDR3 DNA follows: TGTGCCAGCAGTTTGGCACGGAGGCAGTTCTTC. This translates into CASSLARRQFF.

This clonotype was recorded only once. The chain recombines TRBV3-1 with TRBJ2-7; 8 bases are shared with TRBD2. The CDR3 extends over 15 amino acids. Germline loops: CDR1 LGHDT, CDR2 YNNKEL (reference sequence). The V segment lost 3 bases and the J segment 5 bases; nucleotides outside the gene matches: 9. CDR3 in DNA: TGTGCCAGCAGCCACCGAGTGGATAGCGGGAACGAGCAGTACTTC. It yields the protein CASSHRVDSGNEQYF.

The genes are TRBV19 and TRBJ2-5, with 8 bases fitting TRBD1. Germline loops: CDR1 LNHDA, CDR2 SQIVND (reference sequence). The CDR3 is 15 amino acids. Trimming at V came to 7 bases and at J to 6 bases, leaving 13 bases not matched to a gene. This CDR3 is CASTAGQGRLKTQYF. The CDR3 DNA follows: TGTGCCAGTACCGCCGGACAGGGCCGCTTGAAGACCCAGTACTTC.

J is TRBJ2-7 and V is TRBV5-1, with 11 nucleotides matching TRBD2. The CDR3 sequence is 15 residues long. The V segment lost 5 bases and the J segment 6 bases; nucleotides outside the gene matches: 10. Germline-derived CDR1 and CDR2 are SGHRS and YFSETQ. This chain's CDR3 is CASSGGTSGPVEQYF. The CDR3 DNA is TGCGCCAGCAGTGGTGGGACTAGCGGACCTGTCGAGCAGTACTTC.

This chain uses TRBV29-1 with TRBJ1-3, with D unclear. The length of the CDR3 is 12 residues. Per the germline V gene, CDR1 is SQVTM and CDR2 is ANQGSEA. V was clipped by 4 bases and J by 4 bases, with 8 bases between them. The CDR3 loop reads CSVGYSGNTIYF. The CDR3, as DNA: TGCAGCGTTGGCTACTCGGGAAACACCATATATTTT. Together with reference TRBV29-1 and TRBJ1-3, the CDR3 gives the full variable domain: SAVISQKPSRDICQRGTSLTIQCQVDSQVTMMFWYRQQPGQSLTLIATANQGSEATYESGFVIDKFPISRPNLTFSTLTVSNMSPEDSSIYLCSVGYSGNTIYFGEGSWLTVV.

The chain uses TRBV3-1 and TRBJ1-1; D not certain. The CDR3 is made up of 13 amino acids. Trimming took off 0 bases at V and 7 bases at J, with 9 bases between the two ends. Germline V gene sequence: CDR1 LGHDT, CDR2 YNNKEL (reference sequence). This CDR3 is CASSQDLSIEAFF. CDR3 sequence (DNA): TGTGCCAGCAGCCAAGATCTATCCATTGAAGCTTTCTTT.

This chain uses TRBV12-3 or TRBV12-4 with TRBJ1-5; 7 bases are shared with TRBD1. The V segment lost 6 bases and the J segment 0 bases; nucleotides outside the gene matches: 5. The CDR3 is made up of 15 amino acids. The CDR3 DNA follows: TGTGCCAGCAGAGCCGGGACAGCTAGCAATCAGCCCCAGCATTTT. Protein sequence: CASRAGTASNQPQHF.

This clonotype was seen a handful of times. V and J are TRBV19 and TRBJ1-5; D is possibly TRBD1 (6 bases). The CDR3 runs to 14 residues. In germline, CDR1 is LNHDA, CDR2 SQIVND (reference sequence). V lost 5 bases and J 5 bases, leaving 13 bases between the germline ends. This CDR3 reads CASSGGGNHQPQHF. The CDR3 region has the DNA TGTGCCAGTAGTGGAGGGGGGAACCATCAGCCCCAGCATTTT. The full variable domain, its missing parts supplied by reference TRBV19 and TRBJ1-5, is DGGITQSPKYLFRKEGQNVTLSCEQNLNHDAMYWYRQDPGQGLRLIYYSQIVNDFQKGDIAEGYSVSREKKESFPLTVTSAQKNPTAFYLCASSGGGNHQPQHFGDGTRLSIL.

The V call is TRBV25-1, the J call TRBJ2-5, with no clear D. Between the trimmed V and J ends, which lost 9 bases and 4 bases, there was a span of 6 bases. Germline V gene lookup returns CDR1 MGHDK and CDR2 SYGVNS. The CDR3 runs 10 residues. This CDR3 is CASGRETQYF. The CDR3 DNA follows: TGTGCCAGTGGCCGAGAGACCCAGTACTTC.

This chain joins TRBV2 and TRBJ1-1; no definite D call. Germline CDR1 reads SNHLY; CDR2 reads FYNNEI. The V gene lost 5 bases and the J gene lost 7 bases, with 11 bases spanning the gap. This CDR3 region has 12 residues. CDR3 protein: CASSLGRVEAFF. The CDR3 DNA follows: TGTGCCAGCAGTCTAGGAAGGGTTGAAGCTTTCTTT.

This clonotype was observed once. The V call is TRBV7-8, the J call TRBJ2-4; D might be TRBD1 or TRBD2, each matching 5 bases. The CDR3 covers 15 residues. V lost 5 bases, J lost 7 bases, and 18 bases lay in between. The germline V gene has CDR1 SGHVS and CDR2 FQNEAQ. CDR3 region: CASSPPGRVSNIQYF. CDR3 in DNA: TGTGCCAGCAGCCCGCCGGGACGCGTGTCTAACATTCAGTACTTC.

The chain recombines TRBV3-1 with TRBJ2-1; 10 nucleotides align to TRBD2. Germline V CDR1 and CDR2: LGHDT, YNNKEL (reference sequence). The trim removed 4 bases at V and 4 bases at J, leaving 1 base unmatched. The CDR3 loop spans 14 amino acids. The CDR3: CASSRTSGYNEQFF. CDR3 bases: TGTGCCAGCAGCCGGACTAGCGGTTACAATGAGCAGTTCTTC.

This clonotype came up once. This sequence joins TRBV12-3 or TRBV12-4 and TRBJ1-2; the D is unclear. Between the trimmed V and J ends, which lost 4 bases and 4 bases, there was a span of 4 bases. The CDR3 loop spans 11 amino acids. CDR3: CASSSGYGYTF. In nucleotides, the CDR3 is TGTGCCAGCAGTTCCGGCTATGGCTACACCTTC.

This chain uses TRBV29-1 with TRBJ1-1; a weak D match, TRBD1 (5 bases). This CDR3 spans 13 amino acids. The V gene's germline CDR1 is SQVTM and CDR2 ANQGSEA. With 3 bases removed from V and 4 bases from J, the gap between germline ends came to 12 bases. The CDR3 DNA reads TGCAGCGTTGATACAGGAGGTATCACTGAAGCTTTCTTT. Translated: CSVDTGGITEAFF.

The chain couples TRBV15 to TRBJ2-3; D not certain. Trimming stripped 3 bases from V and 1 base from J, with 11 bases between. The CDR3 runs 15 residues. Germline V gene sequence: CDR1 LNHNV, CDR2 YYDKDF (reference sequence). CDR3 loop: CATSRGSFGTDTQYF. Here the CDR3 DNA reads TGTGCCACCAGCAGGGGGTCGTTCGGCACAGATACGCAGTATTTT.

This clonotype was seen once. CDR3 nucleotides: TGCAGTGCTAGAGCGGGAGGGATGGCGGGGGCTGAAGCTTTCTTT. Residues: CSARAGGMAGAEAFF. The J gene is TRBJ1-1, the V gene TRBV20-1; D is possibly TRBD1 (5 bases). V was shortened by 1 base and J by 6 bases, with 18 bases between the two germline ends. This CDR3 has 15 residues. Germline loops: CDR1 DFQATT, CDR2 SNEGSKA (reference sequence).

V usage is TRBV24-1 and J usage is TRBJ2-2; D may be TRBD1 or TRBD2 (6 bases each). Trimming took 2 bases from V and 1 from J, leaving 10 bases between them. This CDR3 comprises 16 residues. Germline-derived CDR1 and CDR2 are KGHDR and SFDVKD. CDR3 loop: CATSDSQGGNTGELFF. The CDR3 DNA is TGTGCCACCAGTGATTCACAGGGAGGGAACACCGGGGAGCTGTTTTTT.

The chain combines TRBV6-1 with TRBJ1-1; D is ambiguous. V was trimmed by 8 bases and J by 0 bases, leaving 16 bases between them. Germline V gene sequence: CDR1 MNHNS, CDR2 SASEGT. The CDR3 sequence is 15 residues long. For the CDR3, the DNA is TGTGCCAGCCCCCCCTTCGGTGGAGTGAACACTGAAGCTTTCTTT. It yields the protein CASPPFGGVNTEAFF.

The rearrangement uses TRBV4-2 and TRBJ2-1; D is tentatively TRBD1 or TRBD2 (5 bases each). With 0 bases removed from V and 2 bases from J, the gap between germline ends came to 11 bases. The CDR3 loop spans 16 amino acids. CDR1 LGHNA and CDR2 YNFKEQ come from the germline V gene. CDR3 bases: TGTGCCAGCAGCCAAGAATGGGTGGGGGCCTACAATGAGCAGTTCTTC. It translates to CASSQEWVGAYNEQFF.

The genes are TRBV4-1 and TRBJ1-1; D not certain. V was trimmed by 0 bases and J by 1 base, leaving 9 bases between them. The CDR3 totals 15 residues. Germline CDR1 MGHRA, CDR2 YSYEKL. The CDR3 here is CASSQDRGANTEAFF. The CDR3, as DNA: TGCGCCAGCAGCCAAGATCGGGGAGCGAACACTGAAGCTTTCTTT.

The chain uses TRBV29-1 and TRBJ2-2, with 10 bases lining up with TRBD1. Germline CDR1 SQVTM, CDR2 ANQGSEA. This CDR3 has 13 residues. The junction had 4 bases not matched to a gene; V was cut back by 8 bases and J by 4 bases. The CDR3 spells CSTGQGLTGELFF. CDR3 nucleotides: TGCAGCACGGGACAGGGGCTCACCGGGGAGCTGTTTTTT.

This sequence joins TRBV6-5 and TRBJ1-1; perhaps TRBD1 as D (5 bases). CDR1 is MNHEY and CDR2 is SVGAGI in the germline V gene. Trimming shortened V by 4 bases and J by 4 bases, and 19 bases separated the two germline ends. This CDR3 is built from 16 residues. The CDR3 reads CASSSPTGTAGTEAFF. DNA of the CDR3: TGTGCCAGCAGTTCCCCAACCGGGACGGCGGGCACTGAAGCTTTCTTT.